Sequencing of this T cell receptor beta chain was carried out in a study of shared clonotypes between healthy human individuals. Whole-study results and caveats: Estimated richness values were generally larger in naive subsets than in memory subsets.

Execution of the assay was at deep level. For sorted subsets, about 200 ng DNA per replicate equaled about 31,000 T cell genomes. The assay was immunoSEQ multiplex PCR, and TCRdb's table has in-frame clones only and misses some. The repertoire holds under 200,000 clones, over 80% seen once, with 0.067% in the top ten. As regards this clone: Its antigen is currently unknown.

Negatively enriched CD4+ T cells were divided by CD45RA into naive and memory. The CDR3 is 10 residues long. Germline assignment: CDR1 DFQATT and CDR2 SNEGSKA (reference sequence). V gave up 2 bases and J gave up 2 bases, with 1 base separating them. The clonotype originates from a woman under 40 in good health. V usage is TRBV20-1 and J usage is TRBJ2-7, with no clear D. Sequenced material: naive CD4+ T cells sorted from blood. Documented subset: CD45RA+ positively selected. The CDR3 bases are TGCAGTGCTAGAACCTACGAGCAGTACTTC. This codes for CSARTYEQYF.